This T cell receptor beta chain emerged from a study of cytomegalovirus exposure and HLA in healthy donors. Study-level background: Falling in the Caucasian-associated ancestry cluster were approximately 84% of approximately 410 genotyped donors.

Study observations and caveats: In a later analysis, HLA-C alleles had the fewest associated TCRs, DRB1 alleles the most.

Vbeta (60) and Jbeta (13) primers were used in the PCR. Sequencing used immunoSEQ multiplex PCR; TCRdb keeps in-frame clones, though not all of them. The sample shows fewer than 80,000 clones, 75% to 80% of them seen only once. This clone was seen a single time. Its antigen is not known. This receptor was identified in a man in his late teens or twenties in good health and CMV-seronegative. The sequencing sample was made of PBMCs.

The CDR3 coding sequence is TGTGCCAGTAATGATCCGGGGGGGGACTACGAGCAGTACTTC. Protein product: CASNDPGGDYEQYF. The rearrangement joins TRBV19 to TRBJ2-7, with 8 bases aligning to TRBD2. Germline CDR1 reads LNHDA; CDR2 reads SQIVND (reference sequence). The CDR3 has 14 amino acids. Unmatched junction bases numbered 8, after V lost 7 bases and J lost 3 bases.